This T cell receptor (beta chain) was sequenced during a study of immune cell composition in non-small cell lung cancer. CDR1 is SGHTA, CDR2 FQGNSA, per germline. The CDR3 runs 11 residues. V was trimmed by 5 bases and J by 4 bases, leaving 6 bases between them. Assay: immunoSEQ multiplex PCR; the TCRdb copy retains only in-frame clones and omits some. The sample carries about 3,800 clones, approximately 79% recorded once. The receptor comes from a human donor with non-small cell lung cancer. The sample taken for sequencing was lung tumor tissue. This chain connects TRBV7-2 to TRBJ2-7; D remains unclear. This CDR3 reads CASSLLYEQYF. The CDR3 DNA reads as TGTGCCAGCAGCCTCCTTTACGAGCAGTACTTC.